This T cell receptor beta chain derives from a study of shared clonotypes between healthy human individuals. Only CD45RO-negative cells positively selected for CCR7 counted as naive CD8 cells, so terminally differentiated effector memory CD45RA+ cells were excluded. Every donor was a Caucasian adult from Nashville, Tennessee. The CDR3 runs to 15 residues. Trimming took 6 bases from V and 4 from J; bases not matched to a gene: 11. The germline V gene encodes CDR1 LNHDA and CDR2 SQIVND (reference sequence). Running of the assay took place at deep level. Each sorted subset replicate got 200 ng genomic DNA, roughly 30,000 genomes. In the original analysis: ImmunoSEQ only sent back junction sequences with no quality scores, so filtering was done differently. The table came from immunoSEQ multiplex PCR; TCRdb's copy has only in-frame clones and leaves some out. V and J calls plus clone size are reproduced from that table; the DNA served to infer D and trimming. The repertoire holds about 2.1 million clones, with about 94% as singletons.

Specimen: naive CD8+ T cells from PBMCs. The rearrangement joins TRBV19 to TRBJ2-7, with 8 nucleotides matching TRBD1. The origin of this receptor is a young man in good health. Some clones in this sample may be carry-over from other donors' samples. The CDR3 spells CASSLRGPRGYEQYF. CDR3 DNA: TGTGCCAGTAGCCTCAGGGGGCCCCGGGGGTACGAGCAGTACTTC.